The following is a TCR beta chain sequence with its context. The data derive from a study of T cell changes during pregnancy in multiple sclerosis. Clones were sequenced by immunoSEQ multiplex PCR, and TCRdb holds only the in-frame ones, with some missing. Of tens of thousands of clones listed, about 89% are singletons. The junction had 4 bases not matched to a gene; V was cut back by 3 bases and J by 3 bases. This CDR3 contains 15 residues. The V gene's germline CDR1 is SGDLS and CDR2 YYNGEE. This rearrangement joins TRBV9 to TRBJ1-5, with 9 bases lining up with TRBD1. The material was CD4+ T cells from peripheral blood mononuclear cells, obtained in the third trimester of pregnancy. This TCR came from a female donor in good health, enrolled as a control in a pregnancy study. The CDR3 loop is CASSAGDRANQPQHF. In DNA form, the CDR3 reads TGTGCCAGCAGCGCTGGGGACAGGGCCAATCAGCCCCAGCATTTT.